The 2 T cell receptor beta chains presented below share a single source sample, sequenced in a study of response to subunit inactivated influenza vaccine. MiXCR, applied by TCRdb to the RT-PCR reads, yields one record per CDR3 protein. The table lists 400,000 to 650,000 distinct CDR3 sequences, roughly 7.6% of them singletons. This material consisted of PBMCs from blood, taken roughly 24 months after vaccination. All receptors come from a man between 50 and 75 years old who received an inactivated influenza vaccine.

This clonotype was observed a handful of times. The J gene is TRBJ1-6, the V gene TRBV2; D is ambiguous. The CDR3 has 13 residues. With 8 bases removed from V and 0 bases from J, the gap between germline ends came to 5 bases. Germline assignment: CDR1 SNHLY and CDR2 FYNNEI. The DNA for the CDR3 is TGTGCCAGCGGGAGCTCCTATAATTCACCCCTCCACTTT. It translates to CASGSSYNSPLHF. Full variable domain (missing parts from reference TRBV2 and TRBJ1-6): EPEVTQTPSHQVTQMGQEVILRCVPISNHLYFYWYRQILGQKVEFLVSFYNNEISEKSEIFDDQFSVERPDGSNFTLKIRSTKLEDSAMYFCASGSSYNSPLHFGNGTRLTVT.

In its sample, this clonotype was seen a few times. This rearrangement joins TRBV4-3 to TRBJ1-2, with D uncertain. Germline values: CDR1 LGHNA, CDR2 YSLEER. This CDR3 has 15 amino acids. The ends were cut back, 0 bases at V and 2 bases at J, with 10 bases in the middle. For the CDR3, the DNA is TGCGCCAGCAGCCAAGAAGTGTCAGGAAACTATGGCTACACCTTC. Translating gives CASSQEVSGNYGYTF.